Listed here are 15 T cell receptor beta chains from one sample, sequenced in a study of early T cells in non-severe SARS-CoV-2 infection. MiXCR, run by TCRdb on the 5' RACE reads, gives a single entry per CDR3 protein. The top ten clones hold about an eighth of a sample with approximately 30,000 distinct CDR3 sequences, 4.6% of them seen once. The sequencing sample was made of whole blood. These receptors were collected from an adult who was a healthcare worker with PCR-confirmed SARS-CoV-2 infection or an uninfected control (not recorded which).

This clonotype was detected many times. This chain links TRBV9 with TRBJ1-6; TRBD1 agrees at 8 bases. The CDR3 has 15 residues. Germline V gene data show CDR1 as SGDLS and CDR2 as YYNGEE. Trimming cost V 4 bases and J 5 bases; bases outside gene matches: 5. The CDR3 DNA is TGTGCCAGCAGCATCGGGACAGGTGATAATTCACCCCTCCACTTT. Its translation: CASSIGTGDNSPLHF. The full variable domain, in which reference TRBV9 and TRBJ1-6 provide the parts outside the CDR3, is DSGVTQTPKHLITATGQRVTLRCSPRSGDLSVYWYQQSLDQGLQFLIQYYNGEERAKGNILERFSAQQFPDLHSELNLSSLELGDSALYFCASSIGTGDNSPLHFGNGTRLTVT.

This clonotype was observed many times. This chain links TRBV10-3 with TRBJ2-7; perhaps TRBD2 as D (6 bases). This CDR3 is 12 amino acids long. The V gene lost 8 bases and the J gene lost 3 bases, with 11 bases spanning the gap. Germline CDR1 is ENHRY and CDR2 is SYGVKD. CDR3 DNA sequence: TGTGCCATCCGCACCGGGAGCTACGAGCAGTACTTC. Protein sequence: CAIRTGSYEQYF.

This clonotype was seen ten or more times. V is TRBV6-6 and J is TRBJ2-6, with 10 bases lining up with TRBD1. V was pared by 4 bases and J by 8 bases, with 11 bases of the junction left unmatched. The CDR3 covers 17 residues. Germline-derived CDR1 and CDR2 are MNHNY and SVGAGI (reference sequence). The CDR3 spells CASSLRDRGFVSNVLTF. The CDR3, as DNA: TGTGCCAGCAGTTTGCGGGACAGGGGTTTCGTTTCCAACGTCCTGACTTTC.

This clonotype came up many times. This chain joins TRBV7-3 and TRBJ2-6, with TRBD1 matching over 8 bases. CDR3 length: 20 residues. Trimming cost V 3 bases and J 1 base; bases outside gene matches: 14. CDR1 is SGHTA, CDR2 FQGTGA, per germline. The CDR3 sequence: CASSFRGQEFPSSGANVLTF. The CDR3 coding sequence is TGTGCCAGCAGCTTCAGGGGGCAGGAATTCCCCTCATCTGGGGCCAACGTCCTGACTTTC.

This clonotype was found many times. The CDR3 nucleotides are TGTGCCAGCAGCTCCCTCGGGACAGTATCCTACGAGCAGTACTTC. It codes for CASSSLGTVSYEQYF. The chain employs TRBV5-6 and TRBJ2-7, with TRBD1 matching over 7 bases. Germline V gene lookup returns CDR1 SGHDT and CDR2 YYEEEE. V shed 3 bases, J shed 1 base, and the junction held 7 bases outside the gene matches. The CDR3 covers 15 residues.

This clonotype was found a few times. V is TRBV20-1 and J is TRBJ1-1; the D is unclear. The CDR3 is 11 residues long. Germline CDR1 is DFQATT and CDR2 is SNEGSKA (reference sequence). The CDR3 here is CRENRDTEAFF. CDR3 DNA sequence: TGCAGGGAAAACAGAGACACTGAAGCTTTCTTT.

This clonotype counts as medium-sized. The genes are TRBV20-1 and TRBJ1-6; D is uncertain. Germline V CDR1 and CDR2: DFQATT, SNEGSKA (reference sequence). Trimming left V 3 bases short and J 7 bases short, with 19 bases between. The CDR3 contains 16 residues. The CDR3 DNA follows: TGCAGTGCTAGGGACCAGTCATGGTTGGAGAATTCACCCCTCCACTTT. Its translation: CSARDQSWLENSPLHF.

This clonotype was counted between two and nine times. V and J are TRBV12-3 or TRBV12-4 and TRBJ1-1, with unresolved D. This CDR3 spans 13 amino acids. Trimming shortened V by 0 bases and J by 1 base, and 3 bases separated the two germline ends. The CDR3 region has the DNA TGTGCCAGCAGTTTAGCCCAGAACACTGAAGCTTTCTTT. It encodes CASSLAQNTEAFF.

V is TRBV5-8 and J is TRBJ1-2, with 8 bases matching TRBD1. The CDR3 runs to 15 residues. The V gene end was trimmed by 0 bases and the J gene end by 2 bases; junction bases not matched to a gene: 3. From germline, CDR1 is SGHTS and CDR2 YDEGEE. CDR3 DNA sequence: TGTGCCAGCAGCTTGGGGTACAGGGGGAACTATGGCTACACCTTC. This sequence encodes CASSLGYRGNYGYTF.

This chain links TRBV5-5 with TRBJ2-2, with TRBD2 matching 8 bases. Germline V gives CDR1 SGHKS, CDR2 YYEKEE (reference sequence). This CDR3 comprises 15 residues. The junction had 3 bases not matched to a gene; V was cut back by 2 bases and J by 3 bases. The CDR3 sequence is CASSFSGTHTGELFF. The CDR3 DNA reads TGTGCCAGCAGCTTTAGCGGGACGCACACCGGGGAGCTGTTTTTT.

The chain is built from TRBV6-1 and TRBJ2-2; 12 bases map to TRBD1. After removal of 5 bases from V and 4 bases from J, the junction contained 5 bases not matched to a gene. Germline values: CDR1 MNHNS, CDR2 SASEGT. The length of the CDR3 is 16 residues. The CDR3 DNA is TGTGCCAGCAGTCTAGGGACAGGGGGCGGCACCGGGGAGCTGTTTTTT. Protein product: CASSLGTGGGTGELFF.

This clonotype was seen repeatedly, ten times or more. The chain combines TRBV28 with TRBJ2-1, with 9 bases identical to TRBD2. This CDR3 spans 16 amino acids. After removal of 6 bases from V and 5 bases from J, the junction contained 11 bases not matched to a gene. Germline CDR1 reads MDHEN; CDR2 reads SYDVKM. CDR3 sequence: CASSSSGRAKHNEQFF. CDR3 coding DNA: TGTGCCAGCAGCAGTAGCGGGAGAGCGAAACACAATGAGCAGTTCTTC. The variable domain in full, completed from reference TRBV28 and TRBJ2-1, reads DVKVTQSSRYLVKRTGEKVFLECVQDMDHENMFWYRQDPGLGLRLIYFSYDVKMKEKGDIPEGYSVSREKKERFSLILESASTNQTSMYLCASSSSGRAKHNEQFFGPGTRLTVL.

This clonotype was picked up many times. This chain connects TRBV7-8 to TRBJ2-1; tentative D call: TRBD2 (5 bases). Germline values: CDR1 SGHVS, CDR2 FQNEAQ. Trimming left V 1 base short and J 3 bases short, with 13 bases between. The length of the CDR3 is 16 residues. CDR3 DNA sequence: TGTGCCAGCAGCTTAGATAACGGGAAGGGCTACAATGAGCAGTTCTTC. Translation: CASSLDNGKGYNEQFF.

This clonotype was seen ten or more times. The V and J genes are TRBV5-1 and TRBJ2-7, with a weak D call TRBD1 (5 bases). The CDR3 length is 15 residues. Trimming pared 4 bases from V and 1 base from J, leaving 15 bases between. Per the germline V gene, CDR1 is SGHRS and CDR2 is YFSETQ. Here the CDR3 reads CASSPSQAGSYEQYF. CDR3 DNA sequence: TGCGCCAGCAGCCCCTCACAGGCTGGGTCCTACGAGCAGTACTTC.

The table lists this clonotype with many counts. The rearrangement links TRBV6-1 to TRBJ1-5; D is perhaps TRBD1 (6 bases). The V end lost 4 bases, the J end lost 1 base, and 17 bases lay between the germline ends. The CDR3 consists of 17 residues. Germline CDR1 MNHNS, CDR2 SASEGT. The CDR3 coding sequence is TGTGCCAGCAGTGCCTCCCCAAACACAGGGAGCAATCAGCCCCAGCATTTT. Protein sequence: CASSASPNTGSNQPQHF.